One and the same sample provided the 6 T cell receptor beta chains below, sequenced in a study of CD8+ T cells in alopecia areata. Sequencing templates came from extracted RNA that was reverse transcribed into cDNA. Data came from immunoSEQ multiplex PCR; TCRdb stores just in-frame clones and leaves some out. The sample yields around 100,000 clones, without any singletons. Sequenced: lesional skin. The receptors shown here come from a C3H/HeJ mouse with alopecia areata. For the strain, the MHC haplotype given is H2-k.

Concerning this clone: The listed genes are named as in mouse. The missing CDR3 end, 4 residues past where the read stops, is filled in from the germline J gene. The genes are TRBV13-3 and TRBJ1-2; 10 positions agree with TRBD1. CDR1 and CDR2 (germline): NNHDY, SYVADS. This CDR3 has 13 amino acids. The CDR3 region is CASNGDRGRDYTF. The CDR3 DNA, read in part, is TGTGCCAGCAATGGTGACAGGGGGCGC.

This clone was picked up a small number of times. Germline and genes: mouse. Coverage ceases 4 residues before the CDR3 finishes, and the germline J gene fills in the end. This chain joins TRBV19 and TRBJ2-4, with D hard to call. The V and J ends lost 6 bases and 3 bases respectively, with 8 bases between them. The CDR3 spans 12 residues. From germline, CDR1 is FNHDT and CDR2 SITEND (reference sequence). Incomplete CDR3 DNA: TGTGCCAGCACAGGCAGGCAAAAC. Its translation is CASTGRQN. The full CDR3 protein is CASTGRQNTLYF.

Remarks on this clone: The gene names here belong to mouse. The read ends 4 residues early relative to the CDR3; the germline J gene fills the gap. The V and J genes are TRBV13-3 and TRBJ2-1, with D perhaps TRBD1 (6 bases). Trimming took 1 base from V and 4 from J, leaving 12 bases between them. The CDR3 covers 15 residues. Germline loops: CDR1 NNHDY, CDR2 SYVADS. The CDR3 spells CASSDSPGHYAEQFF. The part of the CDR3 DNA that was read is TGTGCCAGCAGTGATTCCCCGGGACATTATGCT.

The sample holds many counts of this clone. There is a difference at residue 13 between the TCRdb protein and the DNA translation, so the protein given here was translated from the DNA. These gene names are mouse names. Sequencing ends 3 residues short of the CDR3 end; the germline J gene provides the rest. The gene calls are TRBV13-1 and TRBJ1-6, with 10 bases aligning to TRBD1. TRBJ1-6 has ORF status, its function being uncertain. This CDR3 has 16 residues. CDR1 and CDR2 from the germline V gene are NSHNY and SYGAGN. Trimming cost V 3 bases and J 5 bases; bases outside gene matches: 5. The CDR3 bases that were read are TGTGCCAGCAGTGCTCCCGGGACAGGGGATAATTCGCCC. This codes for CASSAPGTGDNSP. The entire CDR3 is CASSAPGTGDNSPLYF.

A remark on this clone: Germline and genes: mouse. The sequenced fragment ends 4 residues before the CDR3 boundary, so the rest is inferred from the germline J gene. The V call is TRBV13-2, the J call TRBJ2-1, with 11 bases fitting TRBD1. The CDR3 covers 16 residues. The V gene end was trimmed by 3 bases and the J gene end by 2 bases; junction bases not matched to a gene: 4. The germline CDR1 and CDR2 sequences are NNHNN and SYGAGS (reference sequence). This CDR3 is CASGVGTGGYYAEQFF. Incomplete CDR3 DNA: TGTGCCAGCGGTGTCGGGACAGGGGGTTACTATGCT.

This clone was seen many times. Genes and germline come from the mouse. The read comes to an end 4 residues before the CDR3 does, leaving the germline J gene to fill in the end. The chain couples TRBV13-3 to TRBJ2-1, with 12 bases identical to TRBD1. The CDR3 length is 15 residues. Germline V CDR1 and CDR2: NNHDY, SYVADS. CDR3 protein: CASSGAGTGGAEQFF. Partial CDR3 DNA: TGTGCCAGCAGTGGGGCCGGGACAGGGGGCGCT.